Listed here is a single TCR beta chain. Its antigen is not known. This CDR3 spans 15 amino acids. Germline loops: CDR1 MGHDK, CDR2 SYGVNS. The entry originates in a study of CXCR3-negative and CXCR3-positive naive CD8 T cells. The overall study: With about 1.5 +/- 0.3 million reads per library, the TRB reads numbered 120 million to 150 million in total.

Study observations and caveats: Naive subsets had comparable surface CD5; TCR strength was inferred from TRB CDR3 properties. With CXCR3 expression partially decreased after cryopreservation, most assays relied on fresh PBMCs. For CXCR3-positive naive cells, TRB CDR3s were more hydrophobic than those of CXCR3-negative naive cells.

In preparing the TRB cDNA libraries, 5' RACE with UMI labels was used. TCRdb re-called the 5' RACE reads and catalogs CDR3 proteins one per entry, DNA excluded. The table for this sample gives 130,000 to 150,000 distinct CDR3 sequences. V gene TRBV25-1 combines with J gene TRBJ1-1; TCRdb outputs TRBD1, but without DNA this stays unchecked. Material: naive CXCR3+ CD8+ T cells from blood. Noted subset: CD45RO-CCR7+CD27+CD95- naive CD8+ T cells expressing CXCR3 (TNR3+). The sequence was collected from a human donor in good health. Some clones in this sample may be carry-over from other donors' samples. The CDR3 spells CASSETGVMNTEAFF.